These 20 T cell receptor beta chains came from one sample sequenced in a study of CD8+CD57+ T cells in acquired aplastic anemia. Profiles of TCR beta VDJ and CDR3 were generated from a genomic DNA template. TCRdb re-analysed the reads in MiXCR, keeping a single row per CDR3 protein. The sample consists of 130,000 or so distinct CDR3 sequences, 45% to 60% of them appearing once. The authors sequenced patients whose flow cytometry had shown CD8+CD57+ cell expansion. Sequencing input: sorted CD4+, CD8+, or CD8+CD57+ T cells (not recorded which) from PBMCs. The source is a human donor with aplastic anemia.

The genes are TRBV11-1 and TRBJ1-6; tentatively, D is TRBD1 (6 bases). This CDR3 spans 17 amino acids. The V and J ends lost 3 bases and 3 bases respectively, with 15 bases between them. From germline, CDR1 is SGHAT and CDR2 FQDESV (reference sequence). The CDR3 nucleotides are TGTGCCAGCAGCTTTGGCCCCGGGACAAGCTATAATTCACCCCTCCACTTT. As protein: CASSFGPGTSYNSPLHF.

In DNA form, the CDR3 reads TGTGCCAGCACCCTAGGAGTCGGGGGCCTCTTCCACTTT. It codes for CASTLGVGGLFHF. The chain recombines TRBV2 with TRBJ1-6; a weak D match, TRBD1 (6 bases). Germline-derived CDR1 and CDR2 are SNHLY and FYNNEI. The CDR3 is 13 residues long. V lost 7 bases and J 17 bases, leaving 21 bases between the germline ends.

V usage is TRBV11-1 and J usage is TRBJ2-1; 13 nucleotides agree with TRBD2. Germline V gene data show CDR1 as SGHAT and CDR2 as FQDESV (reference sequence). The CDR3 loop spans 16 amino acids. With V trimmed by 5 bases and J by 4 bases, 5 bases remained unmatched. The CDR3 sequence is CASSPTSGRAYNEQFF. The DNA of the CDR3 is TGTGCCAGCAGCCCTACTAGCGGGAGGGCTTACAATGAGCAGTTCTTC.

This clonotype was counted once. This CDR3 reads CASSQDWGGRGLAYEQYF. CDR3 nucleotide sequence: TGTGCCAGCAGCCAAGACTGGGGCGGACGGGGACTAGCCTACGAGCAGTACTTC. The J gene is TRBJ2-7, the V gene TRBV4-2; 8 bases are shared with TRBD2. V lost 0 bases to trimming and J lost 2 bases; unmatched junction nucleotides: 12. CDR3 size: 18 residues. Germline CDR1 LGHNA, CDR2 YNFKEQ.

The V gene is TRBV10-3, the J gene TRBJ1-2; no reliable D call. Trimming pared 4 bases from V and 6 bases from J, leaving 15 bases between. Looked up from germline, CDR1 is ENHRY and CDR2 is SYGVKD. CDR3 size: 14 residues. CDR3 sequence reads: CAISGGEWEHGYTF. The CDR3 DNA is TGTGCCATCAGTGGGGGAGAATGGGAACATGGCTACACCTTC.

V usage is TRBV27 and J usage is TRBJ1-5; D remains unclear. The CDR3 length is 13 residues. V lost 2 bases, J lost 2 bases, and 4 bases lay in between. Germline CDR1 reads MNHEY; CDR2 reads SMNVEV (reference sequence). In nucleotides, the CDR3 is TGTGCCAGCAGTTTAAACGGCAATCAGCCCCAGCATTTT. Translating it yields CASSLNGNQPQHF.

J is TRBJ1-1 and V is TRBV19, with a possible D match to TRBD1 (6 bases). Trimming left V 6 bases short and J 3 bases short, with 11 bases between. The CDR3 length is 13 residues. CDR1 and CDR2 (germline): LNHDA, SQIVND (reference sequence). The CDR3 sequence: CASRGAGDTEAFF. The CDR3 nucleotides are TGTGCCAGTAGGGGGGCAGGGGACACTGAAGCTTTCTTT.

In its sample, this clonotype was seen once. Here the CDR3 reads CASSIDLAGRGTDTQYF. The CDR3 DNA follows: TGTGCCAGTAGTATAGATCTTGCAGGGAGAGGCACAGATACGCAGTATTTT. The chain links TRBV19 to TRBJ2-3, with D tentatively TRBD1 or TRBD2 (5 bases each). Germline V lookup: CDR1 LNHDA, CDR2 SQIVND (reference sequence). There are 17 residues in the CDR3. V gave up 0 bases and J gave up 1 base, with 14 bases separating them.

The CDR3: CASSTSNEKLFF. As DNA, the CDR3 is TGTGCCAGCAGCACCTCTAATGAAAAACTGTTTTTT. This sequence joins TRBV7-9 and TRBJ1-4; no firm D call. Looked up from germline, CDR1 is SEHNR and CDR2 is FQNEAQ (reference sequence). The CDR3 length is 12 residues. V was cut by 5 bases and J by 3 bases, with 4 bases left in between. Complete variable domain (other parts from reference TRBV7-9 and TRBJ1-4): DTGVSQNPRHKITKRGQNVTFRCDPISEHNRLYWYRQTLGQGPEFLTYFQNEAQLEKSRLLSDRFSAERPKGSFSTLEIQRTEQGDSAMYLCASSTSNEKLFFGSGTQLSVL.

This clonotype was recorded many times. The chain combines TRBV6-2 or TRBV6-3 with TRBJ1-1; no firm D call. The germline V and J ends were trimmed by 2 bases and 4 bases, with 5 bases remaining between them. Germline-derived CDR1 and CDR2 are MNHEY and SVGEGT. The CDR3 contains 12 residues. The CDR3 is CASSYGGTEAFF. The DNA for the CDR3 is TGTGCCAGCAGTTACGGAGGCACTGAAGCTTTCTTT.

This clonotype has ten or more counts. The chain joins TRBV7-9 to TRBJ2-5; no clear D gene. Germline lookup yields CDR1 SEHNR and CDR2 FQNEAQ (reference sequence). V was trimmed by 5 bases and J by 2 bases, leaving 18 bases between them. This CDR3 has 16 amino acids. The CDR3 DNA is TGTGCCAGCAGCCCTCCCCTGGCTGTTTCGCAAGAGACCCAGTACTTC. It encodes CASSPPLAVSQETQYF.

The V and J genes are TRBV5-1 and TRBJ1-4; perhaps TRBD1 as D (6 bases). Trimming stripped 4 bases from V and 6 bases from J, with 13 bases between. CDR3 size: 14 residues. CDR1 is SGHRS, CDR2 YFSETQ, per germline. The CDR3 spells CASSPTGMYEKLFF. In DNA, the CDR3 is TGCGCCAGCAGCCCAACAGGGATGTATGAAAAACTGTTTTTT.

CDR3 sequence reads: CASSQDRSYEQYF. The CDR3 DNA reads TGCGCCAGCAGTCAGGACCGATCCTACGAGCAGTACTTC. V and J are TRBV10-1 and TRBJ2-7, with D uncertain. V lost 5 bases to trimming and J lost 1 base, with 9 bases between them. Per germline, CDR1 WNHNN and CDR2 SYGVQD (reference sequence). The CDR3 length is 13 residues.

In this sample, this clonotype turned up a few times. Here the CDR3 DNA reads TGTGCCACCAGCATGAGACAGGGTACGTACGAGCAGTACTTC. Translated: CATSMRQGTYEQYF. This chain links TRBV15 with TRBJ2-7, with TRBD1 matching over 7 bases. V was clipped by 4 bases and J by 4 bases; unmatched bases: 7. The germline CDR1 and CDR2 sequences are LNHNV and YYDKDF (reference sequence). The CDR3 totals 14 residues. The full variable domain, completed using reference TRBV15 and TRBJ2-7, is DAMVIQNPRYQVTQFGKPVTLSCSQTLNHNVMYWYQQKSSQAPKLLFHYYDKDFNNEADTPDNFQSRRPNTSFCFLDIRSPGLGDTAMYLCATSMRQGTYEQYFGPGTRLTVT.

This clonotype was observed a handful of times. The chain is built from TRBV4-1 and TRBJ1-3, with D perhaps matching TRBD1 (6 bases). V lost 4 bases and J 3 bases, leaving 16 bases between the germline ends. This CDR3 spans 16 amino acids. The germline V gene has CDR1 MGHRA and CDR2 YSYEKL. This chain's CDR3 is CASSPTGTILGNTIYF. CDR3 sequence (DNA): TGCGCCAGCAGCCCGACCGGGACAATTCTTGGAAACACCATATATTTT.

This clonotype has a single count. One end of the junction is discordant with germline, which a read error may explain. This chain joins TRBV5-6 and TRBJ2-5; 7 bases fit TRBD1. The CDR3 has 13 amino acids. Germline CDR1 and CDR2: SGHDT and YYEEEE. CDR3 DNA sequence: TGTGCCTGCAGCCAGGGACAGCAAGAGACCCAGTACTTC. It encodes CACSQGQQETQYF. Complete variable domain (other parts from reference TRBV5-6 and TRBJ2-5): DAGVTQSPTHLIKTRGQQVTLRCSPKSGHDTVSWYQQALGQGPQFIFQYYEEEERQRGNFPDRFSGHQFPNYSSELNVNALLLGDSALYLCACSQGQQETQYFGPGTRLLVL.

J is TRBJ1-5 and V is TRBV20-1; a weak D match, TRBD1 (5 bases). This CDR3 comprises 14 residues. The V end lost 2 bases, the J end lost 3 bases, and 11 bases lay between the germline ends. CDR1 is DFQATT and CDR2 is SNEGSKA in the germline V gene (reference sequence). The CDR3: CSARRGATNQPQHF. The CDR3 DNA sequence: TGCAGTGCTAGAAGAGGGGCGACCAATCAGCCCCAGCATTTT.

The CDR3 region has the DNA TGTGCCATCAGTGGAGGGCCAAGCGGACGAGAGACCCAGTACTTC. It codes for CAISGGPSGRETQYF. The rearrangement uses TRBV10-3 and TRBJ2-5, with D perhaps TRBD2 (5 bases). The CDR3 extends over 15 amino acids. Germline loops: CDR1 ENHRY, CDR2 SYGVKD. Between the trimmed V and J ends, which lost 4 bases and 4 bases, there was a span of 16 bases.

The chain links TRBV25-1 to TRBJ1-2; TRBD1 matches at 8 bases. The CDR3 contains 14 residues. Trimming took 4 bases from V and 7 from J; bases not matched to a gene: 8. CDR1 is MGHDK and CDR2 is SYGVNS in the germline V gene. CDR3 residues: CASSASAGGLGYTF. CDR3 bases: TGTGCCAGCAGTGCTTCGGCAGGGGGCCTTGGCTACACCTTC.

The chain couples TRBV25-1 to TRBJ2-5; a weak D match, TRBD1 (6 bases). Looked up from germline, CDR1 is MGHDK and CDR2 is SYGVNS. V lost 4 bases to trimming and J lost 5 bases, with 20 bases between them. The CDR3 has 16 residues. CDR3 bases: TGTGCCAGCAGTGGCCAGGAGGCAGGGGATAGGGAGACCCAGTACTTC. Translation gives CASSGQEAGDRETQYF.